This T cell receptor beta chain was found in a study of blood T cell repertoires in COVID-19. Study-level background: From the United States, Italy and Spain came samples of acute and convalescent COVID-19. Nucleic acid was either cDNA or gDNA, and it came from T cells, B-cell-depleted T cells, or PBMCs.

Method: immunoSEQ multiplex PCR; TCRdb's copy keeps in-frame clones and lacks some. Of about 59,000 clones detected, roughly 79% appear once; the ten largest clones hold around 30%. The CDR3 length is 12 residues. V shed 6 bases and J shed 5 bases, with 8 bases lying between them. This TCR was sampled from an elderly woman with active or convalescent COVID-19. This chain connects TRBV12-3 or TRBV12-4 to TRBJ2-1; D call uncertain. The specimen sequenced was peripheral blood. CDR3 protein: CASSQANNEQFF. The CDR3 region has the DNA TGTGCCAGCAGCCAGGCGAACAATGAGCAGTTCTTC.